This T cell receptor (beta chain) was sequenced in a study of blood T cell repertoires in COVID-19 (TCRdb year 2020). About the study as a whole: Collaborator samples came from the United States, Italy and Spain and covered acute and convalescent phases of COVID-19. Where available, HLA class I and class II types were obtained from metadata supplied by the sample provider rather than from assay-based typing. The dataset comprised deeply sampled blood TCRbeta repertoires from subjects exposed to, actively infected with, or recovered from COVID-19. The prospective study material was composed of cDNA or gDNA derived from T cells, B-cell-depleted T cells, or PBMCs. The repertoires were released in a freely available public database intended as a resource for research on the immune response to SARS-CoV-2. Samples were obtained from the ongoing ImmuneRACE study (first 160 participants) and from roughly 1,300 subjects provided by 6 global collaborators. The sample metadata nearly always contained a de-identified subject ID, COVID-19 status, age in years and sex.

The CDR3 numbers 18 residues from cysteine through phenylalanine. CDR3 DNA is the only sequence kept; it has 54 bases, read in frame from the first base. Reading the germline V gene gives CDR1 MGHRA and CDR2 YSYEKL. Trimming takes 3 bases off V and 3 bases off J; junction bases not matched to a gene: 15. Enrolling through a virtual design, the prospective study's participants ranged in age from roughly 18 to 89 years and lived across roughly 23 United States geographic areas. In the prospective study, cohorts were assigned on the basis of participant-reported clinical history obtained from a screening survey and a study questionnaire. Recovered participants in ImmuneRACE Cohort 3 were defined by two consecutive negative NP/OP PCR tests, clearance by a healthcare professional, or resolution of symptoms. In the prospective study, mobile phlebotomists collected whole blood, serum and a nasopharyngeal or oropharyngeal swab from each participant. Over a 2-month period, participants in the prospective study had the option of providing additional blood draws and questionnaires. Prospective study blood samples were shipped either frozen or at room temperature before DNA extraction.

TCRbeta CDR3 regions were amplified from genomic DNA using the immunoSEQ Assay, a bias-controlled multiplex PCR. The source study handled its data this way. The number of nucleated cells in each sample was estimated by amplification of reference gene primers within the assay. Sequence reads were collapsed and filtered to measure the absolute abundance of every unique TCRbeta CDR3 rearrangement. For each sample, productive Simpson clonality was calculated as the square root of Simpson's diversity index across productive rearrangements. As stored in TCRdb, this immuneACCESS dataset retains in-frame rearrangements with V and J assigned. A fraction of the clones does not appear; measured against another copy, unresolved V genes explain less than half of the discrepancy, and the remainder lacks a known reason. The V and J calls and the clone size are those of that table, but D and trimming were determined from the DNA. The sample records a few hundred thousand clones, less than 90% of which are singletons. The ten largest clones capture about 5.4% of the sample.

A note on this clone: Its antigen target is currently unknown. Nothing much larger sits one base from this clone, and base qualities are not available.

Study-wide conclusions, independent of this receptor: Clinical and demographic metadata were provided uncurated, with the amount varying by source and participant.

The chain links TRBV4-1 with TRBJ2-5, with 8 central nucleotides matching TRBD2. What was sequenced was PBMCs or T cells enriched from blood (not recorded which). The receptor comes from a woman between 45 and 60 years old who had recovered from COVID-19. This receptor carries the CDR3 CASSHHRGGQGTEETQYF. The base sequence is TGCGCCAGCAGCCATCACCGGGGGGGGCAGGGGACCGAAGAGACCCAGTACTTC.